Presented here are 12 T cell receptor beta chains from one specimen sequenced in a study of T cell changes during pregnancy in multiple sclerosis. Clones were sequenced by immunoSEQ multiplex PCR, and TCRdb holds only the in-frame ones, with some missing. The profile covers 70,000 to 95,000 clones, with 75% to 95% appearing a single time and less than 0.6% taken by the ten largest. Here the sequenced sample was CD4+ T cells from peripheral blood mononuclear cells, taken in the second trimester of pregnancy. The receptors here all came from a female donor with multiple sclerosis, enrolled in a pregnancy study.

The genes are TRBV29-1 and TRBJ2-5; D perhaps matches TRBD1 (5 bases). The V and J ends lost 5 bases and 0 bases respectively, with 13 bases between them. This CDR3 region has 14 residues. Germline V lookup: CDR1 SQVTM, CDR2 ANQGSEA. CDR3 in amino acids: CSVLQARYQETQYF. Written as DNA, the CDR3 is TGCAGCGTTTTACAGGCCAGATACCAAGAGACCCAGTACTTC.

The rearrangement links TRBV28 to TRBJ2-5, with 11 bases matching TRBD2. J was trimmed by 4 bases and V by 5 bases; bases with no gene match: 3. There are 14 residues in the CDR3. Germline loops: CDR1 MDHEN, CDR2 SYDVKM. The CDR3 DNA reads as TGTGCCAGCAGTCCGCTAGCGGGAGGAGAGACCCAGTACTTC. Its protein product is CASSPLAGGETQYF.

The chain is built from TRBV7-2 and TRBJ2-7, with 11 bases aligning to TRBD2. There are 14 residues in the CDR3. V trimming: 5 bases; J trimming: 7 bases; junction bases outside the gene matches: 7. Germline V gene data show CDR1 as SGHTA and CDR2 as FQGNSA. The CDR3: CASSLQGLAVEQYF. CDR3 DNA sequence: TGTGCCAGCAGCCTCCAGGGACTAGCGGTTGAGCAGTACTTC.

The chain has TRBV6-5 and TRBJ1-6; D not resolved. This CDR3 region has 15 residues. With 2 bases removed from V and 4 bases from J, the gap between germline ends came to 9 bases. Per germline, CDR1 MNHEY and CDR2 SVGAGI. CDR3 nucleotide sequence: TGTGCCAGCAGTTACGTTTCAGATTATAATTCACCCCTCCACTTT. Translated, it gives CASSYVSDYNSPLHF.

The rearrangement joins TRBV4-1 to TRBJ1-5; TRBD1 aligns across 8 bases. From germline, CDR1 is MGHRA and CDR2 YSYEKL. The CDR3 is made up of 18 amino acids. Unmatched junction bases numbered 8, after V lost 1 base and J lost 0 bases. DNA of the CDR3: TGCGCCAGCAGCCAAGCGACAGGGGCCTCTCTTAGCAATCAGCCCCAGCATTTT. It yields the protein CASSQATGASLSNQPQHF.

The chain has TRBV14 and TRBJ2-7, with D possibly being TRBD2 (6 bases). The CDR3 length is 14 residues. Trimming cost V 1 base and J 1 base, with 8 bases left between them. The germline gives CDR1 SGHDN, CDR2 FVKESK. CDR3 bases: TGTGCCAGCAGCCAAGGGCTAGCGTCCTACGAGCAGTACTTC. Translating gives CASSQGLASYEQYF.

This clone was counted a single time. The CDR3 loop is CASSYWASNQPQHF. The CDR3 DNA is TGTGCCAGCAGTTACTGGGCTAGCAATCAGCCCCAGCATTTT. This chain uses TRBV6-6 with TRBJ1-5; D remains unclear. There are 14 residues in the CDR3. V gave up 1 base and J gave up 0 bases, with 4 bases separating them. The germline gives CDR1 MNHNY, CDR2 SVGAGI (reference sequence).

The rearrangement uses TRBV9 and TRBJ2-1; weak D call: TRBD1 (7 bases). Trimming took 2 bases from V and 5 from J, leaving 14 bases between them. This CDR3 is built from 15 residues. CDR1 is SGDLS, CDR2 YYNGEE, per germline. CDR3 sequence reads: CASSVQGGGHNEQFF. CDR3 nucleotide sequence: TGTGCCAGCAGCGTGCAGGGGGGCGGCCACAATGAGCAGTTCTTC.

This clone was picked up one time. The genes are TRBV2 and TRBJ2-3; TRBD2 aligns across 11 bases. This CDR3 comprises 14 residues. J gave up 4 bases and V 8 bases, and 5 bases lay outside the gene matches. Germline V CDR1 and CDR2: SNHLY, FYNNEI. CDR3 nucleotide sequence: TGTGCCAGCCGACTAGCGGGATTCCCAGATACGCAGTATTTT. Protein sequence: CASRLAGFPDTQYF.

The chain joins TRBV5-1 to TRBJ2-2; unclear D gene. The V gene's germline CDR1 is SGHRS and CDR2 YFSETQ. V lost 4 bases and J 1 base, leaving 11 bases between the germline ends. This CDR3 contains 15 residues. The CDR3 coding sequence is TGCGCCAGCAGCCCCAGTTATAAGAACACCGGGGAGCTGTTTTTT. Translated: CASSPSYKNTGELFF.

The rearrangement joins TRBV28 to TRBJ1-6; 7 bases align to TRBD1. The germline V gene encodes CDR1 MDHEN and CDR2 SYDVKM. This CDR3 comprises 15 residues. Germline trimming cut 4 bases from V and 7 bases from J; bases unmatched to any gene: 7. CDR3 residues: CASSSPTGQNSPLHF. Here the CDR3 DNA reads TGTGCCAGCAGTTCCCCGACAGGGCAGAATTCACCCCTCCACTTT.

This chain links TRBV6-1 with TRBJ1-2, with D perhaps TRBD1 (5 bases). Germline CDR1 reads MNHNS; CDR2 reads SASEGT. This CDR3 region has 13 residues. V lost 6 bases to trimming and J lost 8 bases, with 16 bases between them. Here the CDR3 DNA reads TGTGCCAGCAGCCTTAGCGGGACTACGGGCTACACCTTC. Encoded protein: CASSLSGTTGYTF.